The text below deals with one T cell receptor beta chain. Its target is unknown. As for time point: week 23, last vaccination. Each vaccine dose was 300 ug of mutant IDH1 20-mer peptide, with topical imiquimod. Here immunoSEQ multiplex PCR was the method, and the copy in TCRdb shows in-frame clones only, minus some. This sample carries tens of thousands of clones, approximately 85% of them seen once, and the ten largest clones take roughly 2%. The data stem from a study of a mutant IDH1 vaccine in newly diagnosed glioma. Study-level background: Patients began vaccination 4-6 weeks after radiotherapy alone, or with temozolomide cycles. Among treated patients, 62.5% were male and approximately 40% female, and mean age was about 40 years. Study conclusions and caveats: Apparently, pseudoprogression bore no relation to changes among the top peripheral T cell clonotypes.

With 4 bases clipped from V and 10 bases from J, the junction kept 10 bases outside the gene matches. In germline, CDR1 is SEHNR, CDR2 FQNEAQ (reference sequence). The CDR3 is 14 amino acids. V usage is TRBV7-9 and J usage is TRBJ2-5; 9 bases match TRBD1. The material sequenced was PBMCs, taken from a glioma patient whose treatment included an IDH1 peptide vaccine. The TCR comes from a man in his thirties or forties with glioma. Some clones in this sample may be carry-over from other donors' samples. In DNA form, the CDR3 reads TGTGCCAGCAGCTCGTCTGGGGGACAGGGAAACCAGTACTTC. Amino acids: CASSSSGGQGNQYF.